Given below is one T cell receptor (beta chain) in context. Its antigen is not identified. The data derive from a study of shared clonotypes between healthy human individuals. Under the authors' procedure: Quality scores were absent from the junction-only immunoSEQ sequences, so filtering differed. TCRdb keeps only in-frame clones here, not all; method: immunoSEQ multiplex PCR. V and J calls and clone size are those listed in that table; D and trimming were worked out from the DNA. The sample has about 1.5 million clones; approximately 97% are singletons. Study-wide points: Among donors, the sharing of clonotypes was expected to be influenced by sequencing depth. Rarefaction showed that sequencing of sorted subsets was incomplete (despite large depth).

There were no recent acute infections or vaccinations among the donors, who were healthy HIV-negative adults. Germline V gives CDR1 MDHEN, CDR2 SYDVKM. There are 13 residues in the CDR3. Unmatched junction bases numbered 6, after V lost 6 bases and J lost 8 bases. V is TRBV28 and J is TRBJ2-1; 8 positions match TRBD2. The origin of this receptor is a man in his thirties or forties in good health. Sample: naive CD4+ T cells sorted from blood. Subset denoted: CD45RA+ positively selected. CDR3 DNA: TGTGCCAGCAGGACGGGAGGGCCCTATGAGCAGTTCTTC. Translating it yields CASRTGGPYEQFF.